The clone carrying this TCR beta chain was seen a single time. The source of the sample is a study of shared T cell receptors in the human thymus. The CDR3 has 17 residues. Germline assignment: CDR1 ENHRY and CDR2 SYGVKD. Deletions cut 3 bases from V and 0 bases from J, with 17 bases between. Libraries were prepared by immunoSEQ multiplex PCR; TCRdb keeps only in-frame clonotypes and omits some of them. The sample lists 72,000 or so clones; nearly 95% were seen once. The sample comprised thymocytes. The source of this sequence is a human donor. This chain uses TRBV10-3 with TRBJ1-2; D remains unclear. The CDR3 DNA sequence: TGTGCCATCAGTGACCCCGGGAGGGCGCGGTCTAACTATGGCTACACCTTC. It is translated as CAISDPGRARSNYGYTF.